This T cell receptor (beta chain) originates from a study of chemoradiotherapy in HPV16-positive cancers. Across the whole study: Candidate HPV-specific T-cell clones and common TCR motifs came from functional assays in a couple of HPV16-positive patients.

As concerns this clone: Its target is unknown.

Profiled with immunoSEQ multiplex PCR; TCRdb holds only in-frame clones, not every one. The sample includes some 3,000 clones, 92% seen only once; the top ten take about 4%. The CDR3 has 14 residues. V shed 4 bases and J shed 10 bases, with 17 bases lying between them. Per germline, CDR1 SGHAT and CDR2 FQNNGV. Study findings and constraints: Candidate HPV-specific clones and E7-related TCR motifs grew in tumor during treatment.

The source is a human donor with HPV-associated anogenital cancer. The chain joins TRBV11-2 to TRBJ2-1, with D perhaps being TRBD1 or TRBD2 (5 bases each). This material consisted of tumor tissue, taken from a patient who underwent chemoradiotherapy. CDR3 coding DNA: TGTGCCAGCAGCTCAGGGACGGTTTATGGGGAGCAGTTCTTC. Its translation: CASSSGTVYGEQFF.